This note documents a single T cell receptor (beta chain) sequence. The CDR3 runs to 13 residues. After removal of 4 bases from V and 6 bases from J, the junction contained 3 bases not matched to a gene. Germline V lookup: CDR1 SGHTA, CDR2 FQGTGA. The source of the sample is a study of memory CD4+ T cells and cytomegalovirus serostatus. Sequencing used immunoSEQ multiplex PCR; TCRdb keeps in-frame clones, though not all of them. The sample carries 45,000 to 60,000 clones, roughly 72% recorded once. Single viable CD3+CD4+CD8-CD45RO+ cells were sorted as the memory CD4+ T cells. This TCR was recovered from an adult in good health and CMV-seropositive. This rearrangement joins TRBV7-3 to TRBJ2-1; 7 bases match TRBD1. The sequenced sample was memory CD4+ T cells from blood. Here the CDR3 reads CASSSGTANEQFF. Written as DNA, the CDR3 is TGTGCCAGCAGCTCCGGGACAGCCAATGAGCAGTTCTTC.